This T cell receptor beta chain originates from a study of vaccination and CD4 T cells after COVID-19. The V gene end was trimmed by 5 bases and the J gene end by 6 bases; junction bases not matched to a gene: 12. The CDR3 has 14 amino acids. Looked up from germline, CDR1 is DFQATT and CDR2 is SNEGSKA (reference sequence). As for time point: late sampling 161 to 241 days after vaccination in a few convalescent patients. Sample treatment: approximately 9-day PBMC culture with coronavirus spike peptide pools or control peptides (ViraFEST assay). Notes on this clonotype: Its antigen remains unknown.

Oncomine TCR Beta short-read sequencing was applied to DNA from cultured CD4+ T cells. TCRdb re-called the PCR reads through MiXCR, storing one row per CDR3 protein. The sample contains tens of thousands of distinct CDR3 sequences, 35% to 40% of which appear only once. The material was CD4+ T cells from blood, cultured in vitro, obtained about 7 months after SARS-CoV-2 vaccination. The TCR was taken from a human donor who had recovered from COVID-19. The J gene is TRBJ2-5, the V gene TRBV20-1; 7 bases match TRBD2. The CDR3 region has the DNA TGCAGTGCTCGCTCGGCGGGAGATATAAAGACCCAGTACTTC. Amino acid sequence: CSARSAGDIKTQYF.